This TCR beta chain emerged from a study of T-cell memory formation after mild COVID-19. The germline CDR1 and CDR2 sequences are SGHRS and YFSETQ. V lost 0 bases, J lost 4 bases, and 4 bases stayed unmatched. The CDR3 length is 15 residues. This clonotype was detected many times. Using its own MiXCR run on the 5' RACE reads, TCRdb lists one record per CDR3 protein. The table includes 550,000 to 700,000 distinct CDR3 sequences, 17% detected once. The receptor comes from an adult woman who had mild COVID-19 (a few samples of this study predate the infection). Cell type and time point are not known. The specimen was PBMCs or a T cell subset sorted from them (not recorded which). This rearrangement joins TRBV5-1 to TRBJ2-1; 7 nucleotides line up with TRBD2. The CDR3 spells CASSLGEGPYNEQFF. Here the CDR3 DNA reads TGCGCCAGCAGCTTGGGGGAGGGGCCTTACAATGAGCAGTTCTTC.